One sample yielded the 5 T cell receptor beta chains listed below, sequenced in a study of blood T cells in healthy people across ages. Next came a second PCR, run for about 7 to 11 cycles, which used a sample-barcoded 5' primer along with a J-beta primer mix. One entry per CDR3 protein, called by TCRdb with MiXCR from the 5' RACE reads. The table lists over 1,500,000 distinct CDR3 sequences, about 49% of them singletons, with over 2% in the top ten. The sequenced sample consisted of blood. The receptors stem from a woman aged 40 to 50 in good health.

This clonotype has a handful of counts. CDR3 sequence: CNPQRGVQETQYF. The CDR3 DNA reads TGCAACCCCCAGCGGGGGGTCCAAGAGACCCAGTACTTC. The V and J genes are TRBV20-1 and TRBJ2-5; 9 bases fit TRBD2. Germline assignment: CDR1 DFQATT and CDR2 SNEGSKA (reference sequence). This CDR3 region has 13 residues.

V gene TRBV19 combines with J gene TRBJ2-1, with D tentatively TRBD1 (5 bases). V was pared by 1 base and J by 3 bases, with 7 bases between. Germline lookup yields CDR1 LNHDA and CDR2 SQIVND (reference sequence). The length of the CDR3 is 14 residues. The DNA of the CDR3 is TGTGCCAGTAGTATAGGACAGAACTACAATGAGCAGTTCTTC. It codes for CASSIGQNYNEQFF. Variable domain in full (rest from reference TRBV19 and TRBJ2-1): DGGITQSPKYLFRKEGQNVTLSCEQNLNHDAMYWYRQDPGQGLRLIYYSQIVNDFQKGDIAEGYSVSREKKESFPLTVTSAQKNPTAFYLCASSIGQNYNEQFFGPGTRLTVL.

This clonotype was observed once. The junction differs from germline at one of its ends, possibly a read error. The chain carries TRBV25-1 and TRBJ2-1; TRBD2 matches at 7 bases. Germline lookup yields CDR1 MGHDK and CDR2 SYGVNS. The CDR3 loop spans 16 amino acids. The CDR3 reads CASSALLARGDNEQFF. CDR3 nucleotide sequence: TGTGCCAGCAGTGCTCTACTAGCGCGGGGCGACAACGAGCAGTTCTTC.

The CDR3 region is CASSRDPYPGETQYF. For the CDR3, the DNA is TGTGCCAGCAGCCGGGACCCCTACCCGGGGGAGACCCAGTACTTC. V is TRBV7-2 and J is TRBJ2-5, with D tentatively TRBD1 or TRBD2 (5 bases each). In germline, CDR1 is SGHTA, CDR2 FQGNSA. Trimming removed 5 bases from V and 5 bases from J, with 18 bases in between. There are 15 residues in the CDR3.

The chain couples TRBV28 to TRBJ1-1; TRBD1 is a possible D gene (6 bases). This CDR3 region has 14 residues. Trimming took 5 bases from V and 0 from J, leaving 10 bases between them. The germline V gene encodes CDR1 MDHEN and CDR2 SYDVKM. In nucleotides, the CDR3 is TGTGCCAGCAGTCAGGGGTTACTGAACACTGAAGCTTTCTTT. Amino acids: CASSQGLLNTEAFF.